A single sample is the source of the 4 T cell receptor beta chains below, sequenced in a study of blood T cell repertoires in COVID-19. Sequencing was performed with immunoSEQ multiplex PCR; in TCRdb, only in-frame clones are kept and a portion is missing. The table lists about 190,000 clones, roughly 83% of them singletons. The sample consisted of PBMCs or T cells enriched from blood (not recorded which). The source is a woman in her thirties who had recovered from COVID-19.

DNA of the CDR3: TGCGCCAGCAGTGACCCGGGAAGGCAAGCTTTCTTT. Its translation is CASSDPGRQAFF. The chain is built from TRBV10-1 and TRBJ1-1; the D is unclear. The germline V gene has CDR1 WNHNN and CDR2 SYGVQD (reference sequence). CDR3 length: 12 amino acids. V was cut by 3 bases and J by 9 bases, with 11 bases left in between.

With regard to this clone: The germline gene is not matched at one end of the junction; a read error may be the cause. This chain connects TRBV5-4 to TRBJ1-6; 8 positions match TRBD1. Germline V gene data show CDR1 as SGHNT and CDR2 as YYREEE (reference sequence). The CDR3 is 16 amino acids. The CDR3 DNA reads TGTGCCAGCACCTTGAGACAGGGGCGTAATAATTCACCCCTCCACTTT. Translating gives CASTLRQGRNNSPLHF. The full variable domain, its missing parts supplied by reference TRBV5-4 and TRBJ1-6, is ETGVTQSPTHLIKTRGQQVTLRCSSQSGHNTVSWYQQALGQGPQFIFQYYREEENGRGNFPPRFSGLQFPNYSSELNVNALELDDSALYLCASTLRQGRNNSPLHFGNGTRLTVT.

This clone was seen ten or more times. The J gene is TRBJ2-3, the V gene TRBV28, with no clear D. Trimming took 1 base from V and 2 from J, leaving 10 bases between them. Germline V gene data show CDR1 as MDHEN and CDR2 as SYDVKM. The CDR3 contains 15 residues. Here the CDR3 DNA reads TGTGCCAGCAGTTTATTATCGAGTAACACAGATACGCAGTATTTT. As protein: CASSLLSSNTDTQYF.

The V gene is TRBV9, the J gene TRBJ1-1; D possibly corresponds to TRBD1 (6 bases). Trimming removed 0 bases at V and 4 bases at J, with 13 bases between. The CDR3 loop spans 15 amino acids. The germline gives CDR1 SGDLS, CDR2 YYNGEE. CDR3: CASSVAQGLGTEAFF. The CDR3 region has the DNA TGTGCCAGCAGCGTAGCTCAGGGGTTGGGCACTGAAGCTTTCTTT.